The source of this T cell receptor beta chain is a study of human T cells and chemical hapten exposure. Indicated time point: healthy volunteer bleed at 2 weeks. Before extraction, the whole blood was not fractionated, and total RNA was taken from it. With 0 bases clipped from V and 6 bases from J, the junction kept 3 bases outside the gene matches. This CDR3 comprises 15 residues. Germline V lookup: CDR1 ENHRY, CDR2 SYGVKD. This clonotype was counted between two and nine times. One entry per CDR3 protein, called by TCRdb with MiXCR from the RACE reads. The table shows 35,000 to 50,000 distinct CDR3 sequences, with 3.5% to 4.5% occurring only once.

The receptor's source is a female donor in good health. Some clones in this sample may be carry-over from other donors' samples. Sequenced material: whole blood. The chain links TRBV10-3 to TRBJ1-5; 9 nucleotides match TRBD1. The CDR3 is CAISESGTGFQPQHF. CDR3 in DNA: TGTGCCATCAGTGAGTCCGGGACAGGGTTTCAGCCCCAGCATTTT.